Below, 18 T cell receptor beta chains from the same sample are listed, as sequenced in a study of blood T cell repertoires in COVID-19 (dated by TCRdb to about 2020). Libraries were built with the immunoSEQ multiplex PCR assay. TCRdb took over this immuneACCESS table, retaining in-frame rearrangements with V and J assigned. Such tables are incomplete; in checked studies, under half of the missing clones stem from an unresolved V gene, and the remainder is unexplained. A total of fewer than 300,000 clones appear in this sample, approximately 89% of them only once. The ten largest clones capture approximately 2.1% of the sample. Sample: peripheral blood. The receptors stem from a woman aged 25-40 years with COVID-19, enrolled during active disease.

The DNA for the CDR3 is TGTGCCAGCAGCCCCCTAACGAACTATGGCTACACCTTC. It codes for CASSPLTNYGYTF. V usage is TRBV12-3 or TRBV12-4 and J usage is TRBJ1-2; D ambiguous. CDR3 length: 13 amino acids. V was pared by 6 bases and J by 2 bases, with 10 bases between.

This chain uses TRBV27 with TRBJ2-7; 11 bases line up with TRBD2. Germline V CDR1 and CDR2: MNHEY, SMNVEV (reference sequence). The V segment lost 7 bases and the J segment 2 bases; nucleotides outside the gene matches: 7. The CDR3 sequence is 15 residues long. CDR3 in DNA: TGTGCCAGCACCCTTTTAGCGGGAGGGACCTACGAGCAGTACTTC. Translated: CASTLLAGGTYEQYF.

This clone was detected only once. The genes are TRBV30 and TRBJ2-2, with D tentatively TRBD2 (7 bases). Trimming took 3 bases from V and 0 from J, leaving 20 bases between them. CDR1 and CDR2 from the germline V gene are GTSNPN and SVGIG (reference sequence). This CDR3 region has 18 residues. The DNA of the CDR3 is TGTGCCTGGAGAGGCCAAAAGGGGGAGGGGTCGAACACCGGGGAGCTGTTTTTT. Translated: CAWRGQKGEGSNTGELFF.

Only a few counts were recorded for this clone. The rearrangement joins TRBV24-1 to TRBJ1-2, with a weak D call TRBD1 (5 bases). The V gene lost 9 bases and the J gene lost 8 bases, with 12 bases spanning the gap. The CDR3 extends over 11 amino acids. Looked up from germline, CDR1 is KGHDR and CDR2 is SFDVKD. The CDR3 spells CATPGGFGYTF. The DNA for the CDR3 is TGTGCCACCCCCGGGGGTTTCGGCTACACCTTC.

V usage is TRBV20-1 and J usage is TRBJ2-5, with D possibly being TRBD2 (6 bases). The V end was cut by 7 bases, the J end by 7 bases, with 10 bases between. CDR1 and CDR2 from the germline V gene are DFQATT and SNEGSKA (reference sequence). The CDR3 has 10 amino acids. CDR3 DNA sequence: TGCAGTGGGCTGGGGGGGACCCAGTACTTC. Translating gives CSGLGGTQYF.

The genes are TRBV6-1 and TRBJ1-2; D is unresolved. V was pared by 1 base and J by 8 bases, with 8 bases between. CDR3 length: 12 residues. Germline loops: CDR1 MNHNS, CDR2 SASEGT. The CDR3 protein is CASSEVREGYTF. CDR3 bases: TGTGCCAGCAGTGAAGTACGGGAGGGCTACACCTTC.

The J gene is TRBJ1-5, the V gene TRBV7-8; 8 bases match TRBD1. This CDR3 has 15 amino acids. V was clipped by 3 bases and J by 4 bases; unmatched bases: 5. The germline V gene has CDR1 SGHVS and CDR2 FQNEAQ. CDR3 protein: CASSFAGGGNQPQHF. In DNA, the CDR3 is TGTGCCAGCAGCTTCGCAGGGGGCGGGAATCAGCCCCAGCATTTT.

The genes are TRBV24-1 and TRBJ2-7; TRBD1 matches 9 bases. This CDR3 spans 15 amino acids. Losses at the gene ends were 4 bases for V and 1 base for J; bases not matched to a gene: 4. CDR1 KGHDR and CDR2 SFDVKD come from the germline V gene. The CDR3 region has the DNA TGTGCCACCAGTGAGGGACAGGGCAAGTCCTACGAGCAGTACTTC. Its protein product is CATSEGQGKSYEQYF.

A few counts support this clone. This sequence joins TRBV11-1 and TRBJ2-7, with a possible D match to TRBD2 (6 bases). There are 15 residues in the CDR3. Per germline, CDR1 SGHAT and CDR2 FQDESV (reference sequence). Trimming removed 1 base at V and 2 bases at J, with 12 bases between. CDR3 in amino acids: CASSLVGLPTYEQYF. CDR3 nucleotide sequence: TGTGCCAGCAGCTTAGTAGGACTACCAACCTACGAGCAGTACTTC.

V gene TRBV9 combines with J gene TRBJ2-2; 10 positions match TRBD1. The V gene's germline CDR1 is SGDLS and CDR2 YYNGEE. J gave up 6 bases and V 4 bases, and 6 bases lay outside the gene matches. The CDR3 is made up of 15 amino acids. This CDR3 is CASSPQTGGSGELFF. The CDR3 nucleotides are TGTGCCAGCAGCCCACAGACAGGGGGCTCCGGGGAGCTGTTTTTT. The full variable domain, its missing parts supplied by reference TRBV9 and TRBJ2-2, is DSGVTQTPKHLITATGQRVTLRCSPRSGDLSVYWYQQSLDQGLQFLIQYYNGEERAKGNILERFSAQQFPDLHSELNLSSLELGDSALYFCASSPQTGGSGELFFGEGSRLTVL.

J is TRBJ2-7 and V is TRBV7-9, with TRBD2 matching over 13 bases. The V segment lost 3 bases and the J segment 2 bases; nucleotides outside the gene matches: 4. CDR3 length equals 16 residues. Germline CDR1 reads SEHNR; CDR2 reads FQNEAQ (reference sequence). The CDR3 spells CASSFGLAGVPYEQYF. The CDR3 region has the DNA TGTGCCAGCAGCTTCGGACTAGCGGGAGTACCCTACGAGCAGTACTTC.

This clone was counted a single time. The chain's CDR3 is CASSLGAGTAETQYF. The DNA for the CDR3 is TGCGCCAGCAGCTTGGGAGCGGGGACGGCAGAGACCCAGTACTTC. The rearrangement links TRBV5-1 to TRBJ2-5; 7 nucleotides align to TRBD2. Germline values: CDR1 SGHRS, CDR2 YFSETQ. The V gene end was trimmed by 0 bases and the J gene end by 4 bases; junction bases not matched to a gene: 6. The CDR3 covers 15 residues.

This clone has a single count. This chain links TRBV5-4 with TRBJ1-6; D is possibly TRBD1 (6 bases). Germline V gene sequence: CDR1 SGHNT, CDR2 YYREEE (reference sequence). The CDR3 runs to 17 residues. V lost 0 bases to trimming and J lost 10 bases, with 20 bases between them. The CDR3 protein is CASSLGGRGADGSPLHF. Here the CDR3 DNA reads TGTGCCAGCAGCTTGGGGGGACGGGGGGCAGATGGGTCACCCCTCCACTTT.

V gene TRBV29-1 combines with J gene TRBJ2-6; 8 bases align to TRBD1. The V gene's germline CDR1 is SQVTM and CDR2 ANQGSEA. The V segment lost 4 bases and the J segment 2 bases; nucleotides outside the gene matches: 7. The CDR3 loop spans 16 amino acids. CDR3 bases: TGCAGCGTTGGAGGGGCCAGGGGGCCTGGGGCCAACGTCCTGACTTTC. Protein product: CSVGGARGPGANVLTF.

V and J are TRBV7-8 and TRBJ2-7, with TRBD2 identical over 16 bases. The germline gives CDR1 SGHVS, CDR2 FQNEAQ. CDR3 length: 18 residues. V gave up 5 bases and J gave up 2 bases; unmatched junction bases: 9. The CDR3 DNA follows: TGTGCCAGCAGCCTCGGGACTAGCGGGAGGGAGTTTACCTACGAGCAGTACTTC. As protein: CASSLGTSGREFTYEQYF.

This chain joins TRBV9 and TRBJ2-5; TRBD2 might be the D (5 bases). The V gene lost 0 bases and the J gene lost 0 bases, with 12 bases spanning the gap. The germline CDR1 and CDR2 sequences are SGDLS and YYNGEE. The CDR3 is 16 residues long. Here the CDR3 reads CASSVEDLWYQETQYF. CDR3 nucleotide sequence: TGTGCCAGCAGCGTAGAGGACTTGTGGTACCAAGAGACCCAGTACTTC. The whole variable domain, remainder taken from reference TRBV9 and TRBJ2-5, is DSGVTQTPKHLITATGQRVTLRCSPRSGDLSVYWYQQSLDQGLQFLIQYYNGEERAKGNILERFSAQQFPDLHSELNLSSLELGDSALYFCASSVEDLWYQETQYFGPGTRLLVL.

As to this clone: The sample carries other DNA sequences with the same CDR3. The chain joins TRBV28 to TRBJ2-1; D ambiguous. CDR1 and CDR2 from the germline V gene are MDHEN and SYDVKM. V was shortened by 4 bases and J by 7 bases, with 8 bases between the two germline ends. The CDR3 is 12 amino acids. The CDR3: CASSSLLNEQFF. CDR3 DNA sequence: TGTGCCAGCAGTTCTCTTCTGAATGAGCAGTTCTTC.

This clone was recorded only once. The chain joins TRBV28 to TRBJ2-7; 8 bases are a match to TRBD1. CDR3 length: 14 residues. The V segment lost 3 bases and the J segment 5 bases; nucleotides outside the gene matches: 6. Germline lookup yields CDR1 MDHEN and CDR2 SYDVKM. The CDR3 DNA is TGTGCCAGCAGTTTGCCCGACAGGGGCCACGAGCAGTACTTC. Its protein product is CASSLPDRGHEQYF. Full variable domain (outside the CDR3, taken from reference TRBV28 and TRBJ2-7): DVKVTQSSRYLVKRTGEKVFLECVQDMDHENMFWYRQDPGLGLRLIYFSYDVKMKEKGDIPEGYSVSREKKERFSLILESASTNQTSMYLCASSLPDRGHEQYFGPGTRLTVT.